This passage covers 5 T cell receptor beta chains from one sample sequenced in a study of identical twins. TCRdb passed the 5' RACE reads through MiXCR, listing each CDR3 protein once. This sample carries about 460,000 distinct CDR3 sequences, over 12% of them seen once, and the ten largest clones take over 0.5%. These data were also reused for a study on yellow fever vaccine responses in identical twins.

The specimen was CD4+ T cells sorted from blood. These receptors were obtained from a woman younger than 35 in good health.

There are a few counts of this clonotype. The CDR3 loop is CASSQGRGGYEQYF. In DNA form, the CDR3 reads TGTGCCAGCAGCCAAGGCCGGGGAGGCTACGAGCAGTACTTC. The chain recombines TRBV3-1 with TRBJ2-7, with a tentative D call TRBD2 (6 bases). The CDR3 runs to 14 residues. V was pared by 1 base and J by 3 bases, with 10 bases between. The V gene's germline CDR1 is LGHDT and CDR2 YNNKEL (reference sequence).

The V gene is TRBV7-9, the J gene TRBJ1-1; possible D gene TRBD1, 6 bases. The CDR3 contains 13 residues. V dropped 8 bases and J dropped 7 bases, with 17 bases sitting between them. The germline V gene has CDR1 SEHNR and CDR2 FQNEAQ (reference sequence). This CDR3 is CASAEVQGGEAFF. The DNA for the CDR3 is TGTGCCAGCGCCGAGGTCCAAGGGGGTGAAGCTTTCTTT.

J is TRBJ2-1 and V is TRBV6-6, with D uncertain. CDR3 length: 12 amino acids. V dropped 2 bases and J dropped 6 bases, with 5 bases sitting between them. Germline V gene data show CDR1 as MNHNY and CDR2 as SVGAGI (reference sequence). As DNA, the CDR3 is TGTGCCAGCAGTTACCCCCCCAATGAGCAGTTCTTC. Its protein is CASSYPPNEQFF.

This clonotype was found many times. V and J are TRBV7-8 and TRBJ2-7, with a possible D match to TRBD1 (6 bases). The germline gives CDR1 SGHVS, CDR2 FQNEAQ. Trimming stripped 5 bases from V and 0 bases from J, with 11 bases between. CDR3 length equals 14 residues. CDR3 nucleotide sequence: TGTGCCAGCAGCCGAACAGGGTACTCCTACGAGCAGTACTTC. Translating gives CASSRTGYSYEQYF.

In its sample, this clonotype was seen a few times. This chain connects TRBV12-3 or TRBV12-4 to TRBJ2-3, with TRBD2 as a possible D gene (5 bases). This CDR3 contains 14 residues. Trimming took off 5 bases at V and 2 bases at J, with 11 bases between the two ends. The CDR3 is CASSRWTFTDTQYF. Written as DNA, the CDR3 is TGTGCCAGCAGTCGTTGGACTTTCACAGATACGCAGTATTTT.